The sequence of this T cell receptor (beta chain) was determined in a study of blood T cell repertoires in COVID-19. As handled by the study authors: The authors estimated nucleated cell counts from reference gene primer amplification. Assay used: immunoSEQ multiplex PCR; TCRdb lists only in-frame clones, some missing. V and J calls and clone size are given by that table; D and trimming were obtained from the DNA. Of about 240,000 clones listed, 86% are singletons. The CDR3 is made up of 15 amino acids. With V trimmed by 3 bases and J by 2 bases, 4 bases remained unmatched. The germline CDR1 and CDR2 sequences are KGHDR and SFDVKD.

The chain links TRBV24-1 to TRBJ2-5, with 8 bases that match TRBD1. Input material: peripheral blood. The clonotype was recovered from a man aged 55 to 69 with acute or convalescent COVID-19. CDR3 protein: CATSDTRTGQETQYF. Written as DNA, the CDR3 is TGTGCCACCAGTGATACACGGACAGGGCAAGAGACCCAGTACTTC.